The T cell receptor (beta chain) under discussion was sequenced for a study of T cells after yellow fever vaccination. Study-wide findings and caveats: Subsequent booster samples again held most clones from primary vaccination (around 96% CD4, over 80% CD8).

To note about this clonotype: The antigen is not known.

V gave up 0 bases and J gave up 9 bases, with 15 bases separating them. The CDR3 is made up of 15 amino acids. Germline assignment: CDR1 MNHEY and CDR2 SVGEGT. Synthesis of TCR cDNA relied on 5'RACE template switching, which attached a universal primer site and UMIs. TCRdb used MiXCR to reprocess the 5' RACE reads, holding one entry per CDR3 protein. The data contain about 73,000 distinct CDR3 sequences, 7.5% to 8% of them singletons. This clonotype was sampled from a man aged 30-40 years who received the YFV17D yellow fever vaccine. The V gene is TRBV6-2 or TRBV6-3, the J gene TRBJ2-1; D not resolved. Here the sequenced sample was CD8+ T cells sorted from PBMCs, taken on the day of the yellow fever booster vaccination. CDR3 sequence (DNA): TGTGCCAGCAGTTACTCGCGCCTACCTCTCAGTGAGCAGTTCTTC. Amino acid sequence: CASSYSRLPLSEQFF.